These 12 T cell receptor beta chains originate from one sample sequenced in a study of T cells after yellow fever vaccination. Each CDR3 protein gets one entry after TCRdb re-called the 5' RACE reads with MiXCR. The sample shows under 55,000 distinct CDR3 sequences, roughly 6.4% of them seen only once. This specimen consisted of CD8+ T cells not binding an NS4B(214-222) dextramer, sorted from PBMCs, obtained 45 days after the yellow fever booster vaccination. Receptor source: a young man who received the YFV17D yellow fever vaccine.

The V and J genes are TRBV7-9 and TRBJ2-7; 8 bases map to TRBD2. Per the germline V gene, CDR1 is SEHNR and CDR2 is FQNEAQ (reference sequence). The trim removed 5 bases at V and 4 bases at J, leaving 10 bases unmatched. The CDR3 has 15 residues. CDR3 region: CASSHRAGEYYEQYF. The CDR3 DNA sequence: TGTGCCAGCAGCCACCGAGCGGGAGAGTATTACGAGCAGTACTTC.

This clonotype showed up many times. In DNA, the CDR3 is TGTGCCAGCAGCCGGGGGTCGGGGACAGAGACCCAGTACTTC. Amino acid sequence: CASSRGSGTETQYF. The genes are TRBV12-3 or TRBV12-4 and TRBJ2-5, with D possibly being TRBD2 (6 bases). The CDR3 is 14 amino acids. Trimming pared 6 bases from V and 4 bases from J, leaving 15 bases between.

The chain couples TRBV30 to TRBJ1-3; no reliable D call. CDR1 GTSNPN and CDR2 SVGIG come from the germline V gene (reference sequence). Trimming removed 2 bases at V and 0 bases at J, with 14 bases between. The CDR3 is made up of 16 amino acids. In nucleotides, the CDR3 is TGTGCCTGGAGTCGCACTCCGACTAACTCTGGAAACACCATATATTTT. As protein: CAWSRTPTNSGNTIYF.

As to this clonotype: This could be a read error, since a much larger clone is one nucleotide away. The V gene is TRBV7-2, the J gene TRBJ2-1; D uncertain. Germline values: CDR1 SGHTA, CDR2 FQGNSA. This CDR3 comprises 15 residues. CDR3 sequence reads: CSSSFLVALGNEQFF. DNA of the CDR3: TGTTCCAGCAGCTTCTTAGTGGCCCTGGGCAATGAGCAGTTCTTC.

This clonotype was seen repeatedly, ten times or more. This chain connects TRBV29-1 to TRBJ2-1, with 16 nucleotides matching TRBD2. V lost 3 bases, J lost 7 bases, and 12 bases stayed unmatched. CDR3 length: 18 residues. Germline V gene lookup returns CDR1 SQVTM and CDR2 ANQGSEA. CDR3 coding DNA: TGCAGCGTTGAGGGACTAGCGGGAGGGCCCCAACGGTGGAATGAGCAGTTCTTC. It yields the protein CSVEGLAGGPQRWNEQFF.

This clonotype has at least ten counts. The chain is built from TRBV6-5 and TRBJ1-2, with 7 positions matching TRBD1. The CDR3 spans 18 residues. Germline-derived CDR1 and CDR2 are MNHEY and SVGAGI. The V segment lost 2 bases and the J segment 1 base; nucleotides outside the gene matches: 13. Here the CDR3 reads CASSYGVPEGAHNYGYTF. CDR3 nucleotide sequence: TGTGCCAGCAGTTACGGGGTACCGGAGGGGGCGCATAACTATGGCTACACCTTC.

This clonotype has at least ten counts. The rearrangement uses TRBV5-1 and TRBJ2-1, with 12 bases matching TRBD2. The CDR3 spans 16 residues. Trimming cost V 4 bases and J 0 bases; bases outside gene matches: 2. Germline V lookup: CDR1 SGHRS, CDR2 YFSETQ. Written as DNA, the CDR3 is TGCGCCAGCAGCCCGACTAGCGGGAGCTCCTACAATGAGCAGTTCTTC. Translated: CASSPTSGSSYNEQFF.

In this sample, this clonotype turned up many times. V and J are TRBV29-1 and TRBJ2-3; possible D gene TRBD1, 5 bases. The V gene's germline CDR1 is SQVTM and CDR2 ANQGSEA. The V and J ends lost 5 bases and 0 bases respectively, with 12 bases between them. The CDR3 covers 14 residues. Here the CDR3 DNA reads TGCAGCGTTTTCGGTGGGGCCAGCACAGATACGCAGTATTTT. Translation: CSVFGGASTDTQYF.

This clonotype was seen ten or more times. One junction end disagrees with the germline gene, perhaps due to a read error. The chain has TRBV19 and TRBJ2-2, with D maybe TRBD1 (6 bases). The germline gives CDR1 LNHDA, CDR2 SQIVND (reference sequence). The CDR3 runs to 15 residues. CDR3 sequence (DNA): TGTGCGAGTAAGCCACTAGGGGGAAACACCGGGGAGCTGTTTTTT. Its protein is CASKPLGGNTGELFF. Variable domain in full (rest from reference TRBV19 and TRBJ2-2): DGGITQSPKYLFRKEGQNVTLSCEQNLNHDAMYWYRQDPGQGLRLIYYSQIVNDFQKGDIAEGYSVSREKKESFPLTVTSAQKNPTAFYLCASKPLGGNTGELFFGEGSRLTVL.

This clonotype was detected ten times or more. The V gene is TRBV29-1, the J gene TRBJ2-3; D is unclear. The CDR3 consists of 14 residues. Germline V gene data show CDR1 as SQVTM and CDR2 as ANQGSEA. The V and J ends lost 3 bases and 8 bases respectively, with 18 bases between them. CDR3 protein: CSVDLSSVPGTQYF. The CDR3 coding sequence is TGCAGCGTTGACCTCTCTAGTGTTCCTGGTACGCAGTATTTT.

This clonotype was seen repeatedly, ten times or more. The chain employs TRBV20-1 and TRBJ2-7, with TRBD1 matching over 9 bases. The CDR3 spans 16 residues. V was clipped by 3 bases and J by 4 bases; unmatched bases: 13. CDR1 is DFQATT and CDR2 is SNEGSKA in the germline V gene (reference sequence). Here the CDR3 reads CSASILPGTGHYEQYF. CDR3 sequence (DNA): TGCAGTGCTAGCATACTCCCAGGGACAGGGCATTACGAGCAGTACTTC.

This clonotype was counted ten times or more. This chain connects TRBV20-1 to TRBJ2-1; 9 bases are shared with TRBD2. Looked up from germline, CDR1 is DFQATT and CDR2 is SNEGSKA (reference sequence). The CDR3 totals 14 residues. The V segment lost 3 bases and the J segment 7 bases; nucleotides outside the gene matches: 7. Here the CDR3 DNA reads TGCAGTGCTAGTTTGCGGGAGGGCCTAAATGAGCAGTTCTTC. Its protein is CSASLREGLNEQFF.